This T cell receptor beta chain derives from a study of Ad26.COV2.S vaccination and SARS-CoV-2 variants. Treatment given: 15 to 20 received Ad26.COV2.S at low or high dose, single or two shots; five or six received placebo; per-sample allocation not given. Day 63 after the first vaccine or placebo injection was the time point for sampling. Cohort 1b enrolled adults aged 18-55 years in Boston. TCRdb's table, derived via immunoSEQ multiplex PCR, lists solely in-frame clones and lacks some. The repertoire holds around 400,000 clones, with about nine tenths as singletons. CDR3 size: 13 residues. V lost 8 bases and J lost 3, with 13 bases in between. Per germline, CDR1 MDHEN and CDR2 SYDVKM.

The receptor was derived from a person between 18 and 59 years old who received the Ad26.COV2.S COVID-19 vaccine or a placebo. The specimen was peripheral blood, collected in a trial of Ad26.COV2.S vaccine versus placebo. The V and J genes are TRBV28 and TRBJ1-2, with a weak D call TRBD1 (6 bases). The CDR3 loop is CASLPGGHYGYTF. As DNA, the CDR3 is TGTGCCAGCCTGCCCGGGGGGCACTATGGCTACACCTTC.